A selection of T cell receptor beta chains follows, all from one sample in a study of long-term antiretroviral therapy in people with HIV. Some clones are missing from TCRdb's copy, which holds only in-frame ones; the method was immunoSEQ multiplex PCR. The table includes fewer than 40,000 clones, 70% to 90% detected once. Sequenced material: unsorted PBMCs, taken just before starting antiretroviral therapy. Every receptor here comes from a woman under 30 with HIV. The CDR3 runs from the conserved cysteine through the conserved F or W. D genes are given only for firm matches. Some rows mark clone size as missing; the rest say once, few, many or name a class of expanded clone.

j_call,v_call,d_call,clone_size,cdr3_nt,cdr3_aa
TRBJ2-1,TRBV7-2,TRBD2,once,TGTGCCAGCACCCCAAGGCTAGCGGGAGGATTTTACAATGAGCAGTTCTTC,CASTPRLAGGFYNEQFF
TRBJ1-1,TRBV11-3,-,-,TGTGCCAGCAGCTTAGAGTGGTGGGGAGATACGACTGAAGCTTTCTTT,CASSLEWWGDTTEAFF
TRBJ2-1,TRBV7-3,TRBD2,-,TGTGCCAGCAGCTTTCGGCGGGAGAAGGAGCAGTTCTTC,CASSFRREKEQFF
TRBJ2-5,TRBV11-3,-,-,TGTGCCAGCAGCTTAGGAACCCGGGACTCAATCTACAAAGAGACCCAGTACTTC,CASSLGTRDSIYKETQYF
TRBJ2-2,TRBV15,TRBD2,-,TGTGCCACCAGCAGAGATCCGGGGGGCACCGGGGAGCTGTTTTTT,CATSRDPGGTGELFF
TRBJ1-1,TRBV18,TRBD1,once,TGTGCCAGCTCACTAAATCGGGACAGATTGAACACTGAAGCTTTCTTT,CASSLNRDRLNTEAFF
TRBJ2-1,TRBV10-3,TRBD2,-,TGTGCCATCAGTGAGCTAGCGGGAGCTCCCCTAGGGACCTCCTACAATGAGCAGTTCTTC,CAISELAGAPLGTSYNEQFF
TRBJ1-4,TRBV5-6,TRBD1,-,TGTGCCAGCAGCCCTGGGGACAGGGAAAAACTGTTTTTT,CASSPGDREKLFF
TRBJ2-7,TRBV5-6,-,-,TGTGCCAGCAGCTCCCCAGCAGGGTGGGGCTACGAGCAGTACTTC,CASSSPAGWGYEQYF
TRBJ1-5,TRBV7-2,TRBD1,-,TGTGCCAGCAGCTTAGCGACAGGGGGCAGTCAGCCCCAGCATTTT,CASSLATGGSQPQHF
TRBJ2-5,TRBV5-1,-,-,TGCGCCAGCAGCTTGGAAGGAACTACCCAAGAGACCCAGTACTTC,CASSLEGTTQETQYF
TRBJ2-2,TRBV7-8,-,-,TGTGCCAGCAGCTTACGGGGGACGAACACCGGGGAGCTGTTTTTT,CASSLRGTNTGELFF
TRBJ1-3,TRBV6-5,-,-,TGTGCCAGCAGTTACTCGATATACAGACCTTTAAATTTT,CASSYSIYRPLNF
TRBJ1-5,TRBV5-4,-,-,TGTGCCAGCAGCTCTTTCGGGGGAGGGAAAGGACAGCCCCAGCATTTT,CASSSFGGGKGQPQHF
TRBJ2-1,TRBV28,-,-,TGTGCCAGCAGTTTATTACTGGGTGGGGTGCAGTTCTTC,CASSLLLGGVQFF
TRBJ2-7,TRBV19,-,few,TGTGCCAGTAGCCCCAAGACATCCGCCTACGAGCAGTACTTC,CASSPKTSAYEQYF
TRBJ2-1,TRBV7-2,-,-,TGTGCCAGCAGCTTAAAAGCTGGACTATTAAATGAGCAGTTCTTC,CASSLKAGLLNEQFF
TRBJ2-2,TRBV7-9,TRBD2,-,TGTGCCAGCTGGCGGCGGGAGGTCTCCCCCGGGGAGCTGTTTTTT,CASWRREVSPGELFF
TRBJ2-7,TRBV5-1,-,-,TGCGCCAGCAGCGTACGGGGGACCGAGCAGTACTTC,CASSVRGTEQYF
TRBJ2-7,TRBV6-1,-,few,TGTGCCAGCAGTGAATCTTCTAGTAATGTCGACGAGCAGTACTTC,CASSESSSNVDEQYF
TRBJ1-2,TRBV5-1,-,-,TGCGCCAGCAGCTCATCCGACAGCGATCCTCATGGCTACACCTTC,CASSSSDSDPHGYTF
TRBJ2-1,TRBV7-3,-,-,TGTGCCAGCAGCTTAGGGGCTTCCGGGACGGCGGGGAACAATGAGCAGTTCTTC,CASSLGASGTAGNNEQFF
TRBJ2-6,TRBV4-1,-,-,TGCGCCAGCAGCCAAGTAATGGGCTCTGGGGCCAACGTCCTGACTTTC,CASSQVMGSGANVLTF
TRBJ2-1,TRBV4-1,-,-,TGCGCCAGCAGCCAAGCGACGCCCGTAGATGAGCAGTTCTTC,CASSQATPVDEQFF
TRBJ2-2,TRBV18,-,-,TGTGCCAGCTCATCGGGGGCCGGGGAGCTGTTTTTT,CASSSGAGELFF
TRBJ2-7,TRBV4-1,TRBD2,-,TGCGCCAGCAGCCGAATGGAGACTAGCGGAGGAGGACCCTACGAGCAGTACTTC,CASSRMETSGGGPYEQYF
TRBJ1-4,TRBV5-1,TRBD1,once,TGCGCCAGCAGCTTGGGACAGGGCGCAACTAATGAAAAACTGTTTTTT,CASSLGQGATNEKLFF
TRBJ2-1,TRBV7-9,TRBD2,-,TGTGCCAGCAGCCCTGCTAGCGGGAAAGGGGAGCAGTTCTTC,CASSPASGKGEQFF
TRBJ2-3,TRBV9,-,-,TGTGCCAGCAGCGTAGCTGATGGGGGTTTCAGCTCAGATACGCAGTATTTT,CASSVADGGFSSDTQYF
TRBJ1-4,TRBV7-9,-,-,TGTGCCAGCAGCTTAGGCGGGGTGGGAGGTGGAAAACTGTTTTTT,CASSLGGVGGGKLFF
TRBJ2-2,TRBV28,TRBD2,-,TGTGCCAGCAGTTTATGGCTAGCGGGCGACACCGGGGAGCTGTTTTTT,CASSLWLAGDTGELFF
TRBJ1-5,TRBV2,TRBD1,-,TGTGCCAGCAGTGGACAGGGGCGGCAACAGCCCCAGCATTTT,CASSGQGRQQPQHF
TRBJ2-2,TRBV14,TRBD1,-,TGTGCCAGCAGCCGGACAGGGTGGGACACCGGGGAGCTGTTTTTT,CASSRTGWDTGELFF
TRBJ2-1,TRBV15,TRBD2,-,TGTGCCACCAGCAGAGAGGGAGGGGAGCAGTTCTTC,CATSREGGEQFF
TRBJ1-6,TRBV4-2,TRBD1,-,TGTGCCAGCAGCCCCAAGACAGGGGACGGGAATTCACCCCTCCACTTT,CASSPKTGDGNSPLHF
TRBJ1-2,TRBV6-1,-,-,TGTGCCAGCAGTGAACTAGGTCATGGGTTGAATGGCTACACCTTC,CASSELGHGLNGYTF
TRBJ2-7,TRBV9,-,-,TGTGCCAGCAGCGTAGACGGACCCTCCTACGAGCAGTACTTC,CASSVDGPSYEQYF
TRBJ2-1,TRBV7-9,TRBD1,-,TGTGCCAGCAGTTGGGACAGGGTAGAAAATGAGCAGTTCTTC,CASSWDRVENEQFF
TRBJ2-7,TRBV28,-,-,TGTGCCAGCAGTTTATCCGGGACATCCTACGAGCAGTACTTC,CASSLSGTSYEQYF
TRBJ2-7,TRBV5-6,-,-,TGTGCCAGCAGCTCCCCGTCCTCCTACGAGCAGTACTTC,CASSSPSSYEQYF
TRBJ1-1,TRBV7-3,-,-,TGTGCCAGCAGCCCCACTCGGGGTTTTGGGAACACTGAAGCTTTCTTT,CASSPTRGFGNTEAFF
TRBJ2-1,TRBV5-4,TRBD2,-,TGTGCCAGCAGCTTGGAGCGGGGGAGGTACAATGAGCAGTTCTTC,CASSLERGRYNEQFF
TRBJ2-5,TRBV11-2,-,-,TGTGCCAGCAGCCCTAGGTGGCTTGAGACCCAGTACTTC,CASSPRWLETQYF
TRBJ1-1,TRBV28,-,-,TGTGCCAGCAGTTTTTTGAACACTGAAGCTTTCTTT,CASSFLNTEAFF
TRBJ2-3,TRBV5-1,TRBD1,-,TGCGCCAGCAGCCCGGGACAGGGGGCAGATACGCAGTATTTT,CASSPGQGADTQYF
TRBJ2-3,TRBV6-5,-,-,TGTGCCAGCAGACCGACGGAACCCACAGATACGCAGTATTTT,CASRPTEPTDTQYF
TRBJ2-7,TRBV13,-,-,TGTGCCAGCAGCTTAGTCGCAGGTGAGGCCTACGAGCAGTACTTC,CASSLVAGEAYEQYF
TRBJ2-7,TRBV6-5,TRBD1,-,TGTGCCAGCAGTTCAGGGACAGGGGGCCCATACTTC,CASSSGTGGPYF
TRBJ2-2,TRBV7-2,TRBD2,few,TGTGCCAGCAGCTTAGAAGCGAGCGGGAGTTATACCGGGGAGCTGTTTTTT,CASSLEASGSYTGELFF
TRBJ2-4,TRBV7-3,-,-,TGTGCCAGCAGCTTAGTGGGCGAAAACATTCAGTACTTC,CASSLVGENIQYF